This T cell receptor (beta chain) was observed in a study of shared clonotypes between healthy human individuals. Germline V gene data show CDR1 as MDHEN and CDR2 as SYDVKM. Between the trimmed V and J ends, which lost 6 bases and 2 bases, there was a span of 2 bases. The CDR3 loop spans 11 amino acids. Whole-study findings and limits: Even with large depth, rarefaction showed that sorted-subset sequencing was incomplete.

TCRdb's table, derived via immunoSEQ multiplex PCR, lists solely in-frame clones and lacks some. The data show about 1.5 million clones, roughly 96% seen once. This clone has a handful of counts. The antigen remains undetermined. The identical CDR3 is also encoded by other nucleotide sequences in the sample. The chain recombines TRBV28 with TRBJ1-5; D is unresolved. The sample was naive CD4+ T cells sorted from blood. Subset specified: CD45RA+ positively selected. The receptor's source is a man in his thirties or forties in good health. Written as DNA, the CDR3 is TGTGCCAGCAGGGGCAATCAGCCCCAGCATTTT. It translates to CASRGNQPQHF. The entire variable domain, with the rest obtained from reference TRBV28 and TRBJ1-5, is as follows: DVKVTQSSRYLVKRTGEKVFLECVQDMDHENMFWYRQDPGLGLRLIYFSYDVKMKEKGDIPEGYSVSREKKERFSLILESASTNQTSMYLCASRGNQPQHFGDGTRLSIL.